What follows is one TCR beta chain and its context. What it binds is unknown. The record originates from a study of CD8+ T cells in alopecia areata. At the level of the study: Tofacitinib ran 6 to 18 months, followed by 6 months off drug.

As the sequencing template, cDNA was produced by extracting RNA and reverse transcribing it. Assay used: immunoSEQ multiplex PCR; TCRdb lists only in-frame clones, some missing. This table has about 150,000 clones, 45% to 60% appearing once. General study points: Scalp samples also yield sequences from resident alphabeta T cells of normal skin. Greater clonality was observed in lesional scalp samples, especially alopecia totalis/universalis, versus normal scalp.

The V gene's germline CDR1 is SGHDT and CDR2 YYEEEE. V lost 3 bases to trimming and J lost 0 bases, with 7 bases between them. The CDR3 is 13 amino acids. Alopecia areata patients gave lesional scalp punch biopsies and peripheral blood samples. This chain links TRBV5-6 with TRBJ2-7, with a tentative D call TRBD1 (5 bases). This TCR derives from a human donor with alopecia areata. Specimen: CD8+ T cells sorted from blood, collected at week 0. CDR3 sequence: CASSSQDSYEQYF. The CDR3 DNA follows: TGTGCCAGCAGCTCACAGGACTCCTACGAGCAGTACTTC. Supplemented by reference TRBV5-6 and TRBJ2-7, the full variable domain reads DAGVTQSPTHLIKTRGQQVTLRCSPKSGHDTVSWYQQALGQGPQFIFQYYEEEERQRGNFPDRFSGHQFPNYSSELNVNALLLGDSALYLCASSSQDSYEQYFGPGTRLTVT.